This T cell receptor beta chain comes out of a study of identical twins. This CDR3 is built from 15 residues. The V gene lost 1 base and the J gene lost 0 bases, with 8 bases spanning the gap. Germline loops: CDR1 MGHRA, CDR2 YSYEKL. TCRdb recomputed calls from the 5' RACE reads with MiXCR, one row per CDR3 protein. This repertoire shows about 330,000 distinct CDR3 sequences, 9% to 15% found once; its top ten account for more than 6%. This clonotype was seen at least ten times. The same sample was also studied in work on yellow fever vaccine responses in identical twins.

The source material was CD8+ T cells sorted from blood. The TCR originated in a woman between 18 and 29 years old in good health. The V gene is TRBV4-1, the J gene TRBJ2-3, with TRBD2 as a possible D gene (6 bases). The CDR3 spells CASSQGLASTDTQYF. The CDR3 DNA reads as TGCGCCAGCAGCCAAGGCCTAGCGAGCACAGATACGCAGTATTTT.